This TCR beta chain was sequenced for a study of shared clonotypes between healthy human individuals. CD45RO-negative CD8 cells positively selected for CCR7 made up the naive population, which excluded terminally differentiated effector memory CD45RA+ cells. J was trimmed by 3 bases and V by 5 bases; bases with no gene match: 9. The CDR3 length is 16 residues. Germline CDR1 reads MNHNY; CDR2 reads SVGAGI (reference sequence). Original analysis: Because ImmunoSEQ provided only junction sequences with no quality scores, the filtering differed. TCRdb keeps only in-frame clones here, not all; method: immunoSEQ multiplex PCR. V, J and clone size are taken as reported in that table, and D and trimming were inferred from the DNA itself. Of just over 2,000,000 clones in the sample, about 95% were seen once.

The chain employs TRBV6-6 and TRBJ1-4, with 7 bases aligning to TRBD1. The source of this sequence is a man aged 18 to 30 in good health. Sequences were obtained from naive CD8+ T cells sorted from blood. CDR3 amino acids: CASSPLQGLPNEKLFF. CDR3 coding DNA: TGTGCCAGCAGTCCCCTACAGGGGTTACCTAATGAAAAACTGTTTTTT.